This is a list of T cell receptor beta chains from one sample in a study of blood T cell repertoires in COVID-19. Assay used: immunoSEQ multiplex PCR; TCRdb lists only in-frame clones, some missing. The sample has around 120,000 clones, 75% to 90% seen once. Sample: peripheral blood. These TCRs come from a woman in her seventies with acute or convalescent COVID-19. The CDR3 runs from the conserved cysteine through the conserved F or W. A D gene is named only where the DNA matches it firmly. Clone size, where shown, is once, few, many, or a class for clones that have expanded.

size	V	J	D	CDR3	DNA
-	TRBV5-1	TRBJ2-5	-	CASSSKAGAPQETQYF	TGCGCCAGCAGCTCGAAGGCGGGGGCCCCTCAAGAGACCCAGTACTTC
-	TRBV18	TRBJ2-4	-	CASSPQSRAKNIQYF	TGTGCCAGCTCACCTCAATCGAGGGCCAAAAACATTCAGTACTTC
once	TRBV29-1	TRBJ2-7	TRBD1	CSVEDPQGNSSYEQYF	TGCAGCGTTGAAGATCCACAGGGGAACAGCTCCTACGAGCAGTACTTC
few	TRBV5-1	TRBJ1-6	TRBD1	CASSGGTGENSPLHF	TGCGCCAGCAGCGGCGGGACAGGGGAAAATTCACCCCTCCACTTT
-	TRBV12-3/TRBV12-4	TRBJ1-5	-	CASSQDSNQPQHF	TGTGCCAGCAGCCAGGATAGCAATCAGCCCCAGCATTTT
-	TRBV5-1	TRBJ2-1	TRBD2	CASSILAGIYNEQFF	TGCGCCAGCAGCATACTAGCGGGTATTTACAATGAGCAGTTCTTC
few	TRBV2	TRBJ1-1	-	CASSGTGIEAFF	TGTGCCAGCAGTGGAACAGGTATTGAAGCTTTCTTT
-	TRBV7-3	TRBJ2-1	-	CASSLQWAAYNEQFF	TGTGCCAGCAGCTTACAGTGGGCCGCCTACAATGAGCAGTTCTTC
-	TRBV30	TRBJ2-7	-	CAWRGYPAGEQYF	TGTGCCTGGAGGGGCTACCCAGCTGGGGAGCAGTACTTC
-	TRBV29-1	TRBJ2-5	TRBD1	CSVTHRGEETQYF	TGCAGCGTGACACACAGGGGGGAAGAGACCCAGTACTTC
-	TRBV7-9	TRBJ1-6	-	CASSPTLSSPLHF	TGTGCCAGCAGCCCCACCCTCAGTTCACCCCTCCACTTT
-	TRBV5-1	TRBJ1-1	TRBD1	CASSDLGTGGNTEAFF	TGCGCCAGCAGCGACCTCGGGACAGGGGGGAACACTGAAGCTTTCTTT
-	TRBV5-1	TRBJ2-7	TRBD1	CASSFGTGVGEQYF	TGCGCCAGCAGCTTCGGGACAGGGGTGGGCGAGCAGTACTTC
-	TRBV2	TRBJ1-1	TRBD1	CASSEGRGETEAFF	TGTGCCAGCAGTGAGGGCAGGGGGGAAACTGAAGCTTTCTTT
-	TRBV19	TRBJ2-2	-	CASSWDTLPTGELFF	TGTGCCAGTTCCTGGGACACACTACCCACCGGGGAGCTGTTTTTT
-	TRBV19	TRBJ2-3	TRBD2	CASSNGLAGGTDTQYF	TGTGCCAGTAGTAACGGACTAGCGGGGGGCACAGATACGCAGTATTTT
-	TRBV6-6	TRBJ2-5	-	CATQTAFGEETQYF	TGTGCCACCCAGACGGCCTTCGGGGAAGAGACCCAGTACTTC
-	TRBV20-1	TRBJ1-2	TRBD1	CSARTGHGYTF	TGCAGTGCTAGGACAGGGCATGGCTACACCTTC
-	TRBV7-9	TRBJ1-1	TRBD1	CASSSTLRGYTEAFF	TGTGCCAGCAGCAGTACCCTCAGGGGGTACACTGAAGCTTTCTTT
-	TRBV6-5	TRBJ1-1	-	CAPPVGTEAFF	TGTGCCCCCCCGGTCGGTACTGAAGCTTTCTTT
-	TRBV2	TRBJ1-1	-	CASSYGGDAFF	TGTGCCAGCAGTTACGGGGGGGATGCTTTCTTT
few	TRBV7-9	TRBJ1-3	-	CASSSIRDTDSGNTIYF	TGTGCCAGCAGCTCAATTCGGGACACTGACTCTGGAAACACCATATATTTT
few	TRBV5-4	TRBJ2-5	TRBD2	CASSLRGVEETQYF	TGTGCCAGCAGCTTGCGGGGGGTAGAGGAGACCCAGTACTTC
-	TRBV9	TRBJ1-1	-	CASSVSVGSAAEAFF	TGTGCCAGCAGCGTGAGCGTTGGAAGCGCGGCTGAAGCTTTCTTT
-	TRBV4-1	TRBJ2-1	TRBD2	CASSQVVAGAYNEQFF	TGCGCCAGCAGCCAAGTCGTAGCGGGGGCCTACAATGAGCAGTTCTTC
-	TRBV20-1	TRBJ1-2	-	CSASPQGSPSGYTF	TGCAGTGCTAGTCCCCAGGGAAGTCCGAGCGGCTACACCTTC
-	TRBV25-1	TRBJ1-2	-	CASSEEGRPYGYTF	TGTGCCAGCAGTGAGGAGGGTCGTCCCTATGGCTACACCTTC
-	TRBV3-1/TRBV3-2	TRBJ1-1	TRBD1	CASRQGFGTEAFF	TGTGCCAGCAGACAGGGGTTTGGGACTGAAGCTTTCTTT
-	TRBV7-9	TRBJ2-2	-	CADRLGANTGELFF	TGTGCCGACCGACTAGGCGCGAACACCGGGGAGCTGTTTTTT
-	TRBV14	TRBJ2-3	-	CASSQDKGVGLSDTQYF	TGTGCCAGCAGCCAAGATAAAGGGGTTGGTCTCTCAGATACGCAGTATTTT
-	TRBV5-1	TRBJ1-2	TRBD1	CASSTRQGFGYGYTF	TGCGCCAGCAGCACCCGACAGGGGTTCGGCTATGGCTACACCTTC
-	TRBV11-2	TRBJ1-3	TRBD1	CASSVYRGQSGNTIYF	TGTGCCAGCAGCGTGTACAGGGGGCAGTCTGGAAACACCATATATTTT
-	TRBV11-2	TRBJ1-2	TRBD1	CASSPNQGAGGYTF	TGTGCCAGCAGTCCGAACCAGGGGGCCGGGGGCTACACCTTC
-	TRBV27	TRBJ2-3	-	CASSFNPRVGTDTQYF	TGTGCCAGCAGTTTTAATCCGCGAGTAGGCACAGATACGCAGTATTTT
-	TRBV7-6	TRBJ2-3	-	CASSPFPLPGSSTDTQYF	TGTGCCAGCAGCCCCTTCCCTCTCCCAGGGTCTAGCACAGATACGCAGTATTTT
once	TRBV5-1	TRBJ1-2	TRBD1	CASRPDRANYGYTF	TGCGCCAGCAGACCGGACAGGGCAAACTATGGCTACACCTTC
-	TRBV28	TRBJ1-2	-	CASSATWGRNYGYTF	TGTGCCAGCAGTGCAACTTGGGGGCGGAACTATGGCTACACCTTC
-	TRBV5-1	TRBJ1-1	TRBD1	CASSLVRGQGVRNTEAFF	TGCGCCAGCAGCTTGGTTAGAGGACAGGGGGTCCGGAACACTGAAGCTTTCTTT
once	TRBV30	TRBJ1-5	-	CAWSVAGDQPQHF	TGTGCCTGGAGTGTTGCGGGGGATCAGCCCCAGCATTTT
-	TRBV11-3	TRBJ2-5	-	CASSLWGEETQYF	TGTGCCAGCAGCTTATGGGGAGAAGAGACCCAGTACTTC
-	TRBV7-6	TRBJ2-2	-	CASSLEQVSGELFF	TGTGCCAGCAGCTTAGAACAGGTGTCCGGGGAGCTGTTTTTT
-	TRBV18	TRBJ1-3	-	CASSIRRGGSSGNTIYF	TGTGCCAGCTCAATAAGAAGGGGAGGAAGCTCTGGAAACACCATATATTTT
-	TRBV27	TRBJ2-7	TRBD1	CASNSGTEPYEQYF	TGTGCCAGCAATTCCGGGACAGAGCCCTACGAGCAGTACTTC
-	TRBV28	TRBJ1-5	-	CASPTIGFYSNQPQHF	TGTGCCAGCCCTACGATCGGGTTTTATAGCAATCAGCCCCAGCATTTT
-	TRBV4-1	TRBJ1-1	-	CASSPGLLRSLNTEAFF	TGCGCCAGCAGCCCCGGCCTGCTACGGAGTCTAAACACTGAAGCTTTCTTT
-	TRBV9	TRBJ2-7	TRBD1	CASSVDVGTGGYEQYF	TGTGCCAGCAGCGTAGACGTCGGGACAGGCGGCTACGAGCAGTACTTC
once	TRBV14	TRBJ2-3	TRBD2	CASSQVGPMAGVGDTQYF	TGTGCCAGCAGCCAAGTGGGGCCCATGGCGGGGGTCGGGGATACGCAGTATTTT
-	TRBV18	TRBJ2-1	TRBD2	CASSQPGLAGGSSYNEQFF	TGTGCCAGCTCACAACCGGGACTAGCGGGGGGAAGCTCCTACAATGAGCAGTTCTTC
-	TRBV4-1	TRBJ1-1	TRBD1	CASSLGQGDTEAFF	TGCGCCAGCAGCCTCGGACAGGGAGACACTGAAGCTTTCTTT
-	TRBV2	TRBJ2-7	TRBD1	CASSGTGNYEQYF	TGTGCCAGCAGTGGGACAGGGAACTACGAGCAGTACTTC
-	TRBV3-1/TRBV3-2	TRBJ2-7	-	CASSQDQATYEQYF	TGTGCCAGCAGCCAAGATCAGGCGACCTACGAGCAGTACTTC
-	TRBV6-6	TRBJ1-1	TRBD1	CASSYSDRGTEAFF	TGTGCCAGCAGTTATTCAGACAGGGGGACTGAAGCTTTCTTT
-	TRBV11-2	TRBJ1-1	-	CASSPMTGEAFF	TGTGCCAGCAGCCCGATGACAGGTGAAGCTTTCTTT
-	TRBV28	TRBJ2-7	-	CASSLVSSSYEQYF	TGTGCCAGCAGTTTAGTTAGCAGTTCCTACGAGCAGTACTTC
-	TRBV3-1/TRBV3-2	TRBJ2-7	-	CASSPTHRVVEQYF	TGTGCCAGCAGCCCCACCCACAGGGTAGTCGAGCAGTACTTC